The rows below give T cell receptor beta chains drawn from one sample of a study of metastatic and nonmetastatic thyroid tumors. With MiXCR, TCRdb called clones anew from the PCR reads. The data hold around 44,000 clones, with 28% observed a single time. Specimen: blood. These receptors originate from a male donor with papillary thyroid cancer or a benign thyroid nodule (not recorded which). Some clones in this sample may be carry-over from other donors' samples. CDR3s include the opening cysteine and the closing phenylalanine or tryptophan. Fields, in order: J gene, V gene, CDR3 protein.

>TRBJ2-1|TRBV27
CASSPNIGGSNEQFF
>TRBJ1-1|TRBV12-3/TRBV12-4
CASSLARGAFF
>TRBJ2-1|TRBV6-1
CASSDSLAGASEQFF
>TRBJ2-7|TRBV11-1
CASSPGRLAGGPYEQYF
>TRBJ1-6|TRBV5-1
CASSFPGSNSPLHF
>TRBJ2-2|TRBV5-6
CASSAGTSPHTGELFF
>TRBJ2-2|TRBV12-3/TRBV12-4
CANRGHGNTGELFF
>TRBJ1-2|TRBV6-1
CASRNTGDLNYGYTF
>TRBJ2-1|TRBV10-3
CAITDTTSLYEQFF
>TRBJ2-2|TRBV6-5
CASSYSGGRSGELFF
>TRBJ1-1|TRBV7-2
CASTPDRGRVTEAFF
>TRBJ2-7|TRBV27
CASSLSRAGGPHEQYF
>TRBJ1-2|TRBV19
CASSTGIDLTGRGYTF
>TRBJ1-2|TRBV6-2/TRBV6-3
CASSSPLSGGRHGYTF
>TRBJ2-3|TRBV20-1
CSSSTSGTGDTQYF
>TRBJ2-5|TRBV4-1
CASSRDVGLAGEETQYF
>TRBJ2-7|TRBV20-1
CSAGLALYNEQYF
>TRBJ1-2|TRBV7-2
CSRRDDRDGYTF
>TRBJ2-1|TRBV3-1
CASSQGRSPLIEQFF
>TRBJ2-2|TRBV11-3
CASSPSGAGTCELFF
>TRBJ2-3|TRBV3-1
CASSQGLAGGDTQYF
>TRBJ2-2|TRBV5-1
CASSLGPGQTNTGELFF
>TRBJ2-3|TRBV20-1
CSARGLHF
>TRBJ1-5|TRBV30
CAWSLLSNQPQHF
>TRBJ2-7|TRBV6-2/TRBV6-3
CASSYSAGYFYEQYF
>TRBJ1-4|TRBV30
CAWSSGGGSGEKLFF
>TRBJ2-5|TRBV28
CASSPIGGGTQETQYF
>TRBJ2-7|TRBV10-1
CASSVRTSGPHEQYF
>TRBJ1-1|TRBV5-1
CASSLEGKGLLNTEAFF
>TRBJ2-7|TRBV13
CAISFRWSKAF
>TRBJ2-7|TRBV18
CASSPFDRGVYEQYF
>TRBJ2-2|TRBV11-1
CASSGLAGGRTGELFF
>TRBJ1-2|TRBV4-1
CASSQGGVDYGYTF
>TRBJ2-7|TRBV5-1
CASSALAGGTYEQYF
>TRBJ2-1|TRBV12-5
CASGPTGDRYNEQFF
>TRBJ2-7|TRBV7-3
CASSPYGGEGTYEQYF
>TRBJ2-3|TRBV5-4
CASIPPGQGADTQYF
>TRBJ2-4|TRBV2
CASTGQGNIQYF
>TRBJ1-4|TRBV15
CSTSSGTATNEKLFF
>TRBJ2-3|TRBV6-4
CASSPADTDTQYF
>TRBJ1-3|TRBV30
CAWSVGYTIYF
>TRBJ2-7|TRBV12-3/TRBV12-4
CASRVGEGLRYF
>TRBJ2-3|TRBV18
CASSPGQGGTDTQYF
>TRBJ2-1|TRBV29-1
CSVPTARLYNEQFF
>TRBJ1-5|TRBV6-2/TRBV6-3
CASSYPSAGGDVNQPQHF
>TRBJ2-1|TRBV27
CASSPTRTSGRMGEQFF
>TRBJ2-3|TRBV20-1
CSARVLREPSTDTQYF
>TRBJ2-2|TRBV28
CASSAPSGGNTGDLFF
>TRBJ1-2|TRBV11-2
CASSPTGVGGYTF
>TRBJ2-7|TRBV7-9
CASSPTGYEQYF
>TRBJ2-5|TRBV2
CASSEGKRQVDSLTQYF
>TRBJ2-1|TRBV19
CATKMAGQADNEQFF
>TRBJ2-5|TRBV27
CASSLSSGLLGETQYF